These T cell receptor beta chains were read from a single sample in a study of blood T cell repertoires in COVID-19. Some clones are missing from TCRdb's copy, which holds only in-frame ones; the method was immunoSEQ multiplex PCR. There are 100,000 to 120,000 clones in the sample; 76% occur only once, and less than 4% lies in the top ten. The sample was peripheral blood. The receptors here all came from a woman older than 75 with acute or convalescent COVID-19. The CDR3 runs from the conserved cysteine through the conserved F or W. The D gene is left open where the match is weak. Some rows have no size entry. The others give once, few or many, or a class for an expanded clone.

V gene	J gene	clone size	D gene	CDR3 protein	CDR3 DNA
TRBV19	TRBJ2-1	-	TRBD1	CASSIEVGQGSYNEQFF	TGTGCCAGTAGTATAGAAGTGGGACAGGGCTCCTACAATGAGCAGTTCTTC
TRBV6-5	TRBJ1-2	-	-	CASSRGDNFLYGYTF	TGTGCCAGCAGTCGTGGGGACAATTTCTTATATGGCTACACCTTC
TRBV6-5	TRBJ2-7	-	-	CASSGISGGEQYF	TGTGCCAGCAGCGGCATTTCTGGAGGCGAGCAGTACTTC
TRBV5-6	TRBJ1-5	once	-	CASSFQGRNQPQHF	TGTGCCAGCAGCTTTCAGGGTCGCAATCAGCCCCAGCATTTT
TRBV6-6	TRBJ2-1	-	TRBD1	CASSYPTRQGREEQFF	TGTGCCAGCAGTTACCCAACTAGACAGGGGAGAGAAGAGCAGTTCTTC
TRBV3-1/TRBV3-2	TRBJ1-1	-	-	CASSHAGENTEAFF	TGTGCCAGCAGCCATGCCGGGGAGAACACTGAAGCTTTCTTT
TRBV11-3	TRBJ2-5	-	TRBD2	CASSPGTSGETQYF	TGTGCCAGCAGCCCTGGGACTAGTGGAGAGACCCAGTACTTC
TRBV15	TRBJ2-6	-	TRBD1	CATSRERDRAGANVLTF	TGTGCCACCAGCAGAGAACGGGACAGGGCCGGGGCCAACGTCCTGACTTTC
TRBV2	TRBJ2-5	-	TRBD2	CASSEGLAGTQYF	TGTGCCAGCAGTGAGGGACTAGCGGGGACCCAGTACTTC
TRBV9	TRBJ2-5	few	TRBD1	CASSVGRTGGETQYF	TGTGCCAGCAGCGTAGGTCGGACAGGGGGCGAGACCCAGTACTTC
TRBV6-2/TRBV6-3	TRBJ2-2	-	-	CASSYSVGAGELFF	TGTGCCAGCAGTTACTCGGTCGGGGCCGGGGAGCTGTTTTTT
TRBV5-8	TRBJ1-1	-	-	CASSLGWGDTEAFF	TGTGCCAGCAGCTTGGGTTGGGGGGACACTGAAGCTTTCTTT
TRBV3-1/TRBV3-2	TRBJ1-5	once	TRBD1	CASSPRDRGSYSNQPQHF	TGTGCCAGCAGCCCCCGGGACAGGGGTTCTTATAGCAATCAGCCCCAGCATTTT
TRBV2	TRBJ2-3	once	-	CASSLPRQSDTQYF	TGTGCCAGCAGCCTTCCACGACAGTCAGATACGCAGTATTTT
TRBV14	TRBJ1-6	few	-	CASSQAGYKSPLHF	TGTGCCAGCAGCCAAGCGGGATATAAATCACCCCTCCACTTT
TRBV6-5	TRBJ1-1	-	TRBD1	CASSTPGGQGWSFF	TGTGCCAGCAGTACTCCGGGGGGACAGGGGTGGTCTTTCTTT
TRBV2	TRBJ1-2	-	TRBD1	CASSVAKWGQSYTF	TGTGCCAGCAGTGTGGCCAAATGGGGACAGAGCTACACCTTC
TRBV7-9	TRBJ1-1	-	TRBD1	CASSQTGGSGTEAFF	TGTGCCAGCAGCCAAACAGGGGGTTCGGGAACTGAAGCTTTCTTT
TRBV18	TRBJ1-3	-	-	CASSPNLAGGNTIYF	TGTGCCAGCTCACCAAACCTGGCGGGTGGAAACACCATATATTTT
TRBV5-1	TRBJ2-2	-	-	CASSSGLQNGELFF	TGCGCCAGCAGCTCGGGACTCCAGAACGGGGAGCTGTTTTTT
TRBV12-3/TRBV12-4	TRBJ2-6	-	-	CASSLAGANVPTF	TGTGCCAGCAGTTTGGCTGGGGCCAACGTCCCGACTTTC
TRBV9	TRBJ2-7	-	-	CASSLAFRSSEQYF	TGTGCCAGCAGCCTGGCTTTCCGCTCCTCCGAGCAGTACTTC
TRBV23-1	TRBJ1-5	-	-	CASSQGQWTQPQHF	TGCGCCAGCAGTCAAGGGCAGTGGACACAGCCCCAGCATTTT
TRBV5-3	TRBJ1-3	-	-	CARSLGAGPSGNTIYF	TGTGCCAGAAGCTTGGGGGCAGGTCCCTCTGGAAACACCATATATTTT
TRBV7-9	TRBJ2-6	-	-	CASSLAGTGANVLTF	TGTGCCAGCAGCTTGGCAGGGACTGGGGCCAACGTCCTGACTTTC
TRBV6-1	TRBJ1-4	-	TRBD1	CASSEGQGGEKLFF	TGTGCCAGCAGTGAGGGACAGGGGGGGGAAAAACTGTTTTTT
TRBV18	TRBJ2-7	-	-	CASSPGRGVGQYF	TGTGCCAGCTCCCCTGGACGGGGAGTCGGGCAGTACTTC
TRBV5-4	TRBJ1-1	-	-	CASSLDRTNTEAFF	TGTGCCAGCAGCTTGGACAGGACAAACACTGAAGCTTTCTTT
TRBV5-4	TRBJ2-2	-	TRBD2	CASSLEPRGSATGELFF	TGTGCCAGCAGCTTGGAACCGCGCGGGAGTGCCACCGGGGAGCTGTTTTTT
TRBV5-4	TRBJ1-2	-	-	CASSVGPDMGLRGYTF	TGTGCCAGCAGCGTAGGACCGGACATGGGGTTAAGGGGCTACACCTTC
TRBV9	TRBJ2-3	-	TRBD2	CASSPGLHTDTQYF	TGTGCCAGCAGCCCGGGACTACACACAGATACGCAGTATTTT
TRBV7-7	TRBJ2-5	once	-	CASSFGFGGGETQYF	TGTGCCAGCAGCTTCGGATTCGGGGGTGGAGAGACCCAGTACTTC
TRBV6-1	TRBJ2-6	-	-	CASSEGVFRGTGANVLTF	TGTGCCAGCAGTGAAGGGGTGTTTCGGGGGACTGGGGCCAACGTCCTGACTTTC
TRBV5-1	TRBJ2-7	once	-	CASSSRGSYEQYF	TGCGCCAGCAGCTCTAGGGGTTCCTACGAGCAGTACTTC
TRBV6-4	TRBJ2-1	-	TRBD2	CASSVGLAGGQVQFF	TGTGCCAGCAGTGTCGGACTAGCGGGGGGGCAGGTGCAGTTCTTC
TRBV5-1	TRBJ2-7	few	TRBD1	CASSSRDRGLAGIEQYF	TGCGCCAGCAGTAGCCGGGACAGGGGGTTAGCGGGGATCGAGCAGTACTTC
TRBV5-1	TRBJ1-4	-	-	CASSLGGGEKLFF	TGCGCCAGCAGCTTGGGGGGAGGTGAAAAACTGTTTTTT
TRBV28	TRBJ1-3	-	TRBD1	CASSPQTGAGNTIYF	TGTGCCAGCAGTCCCCAGACAGGGGCCGGAAACACCATATATTTT
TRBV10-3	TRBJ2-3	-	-	CAIGSGVGTDTQYF	TGTGCCATCGGATCGGGAGTTGGCACAGATACGCAGTATTTT
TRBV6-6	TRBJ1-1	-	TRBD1	CASSYGQGRTEAFF	TGTGCCAGCAGTTATGGACAGGGGAGGACTGAAGCTTTCTTT
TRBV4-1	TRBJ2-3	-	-	CASSQEVAGIFSGTDTQYF	TGCGCCAGCAGCCAAGAGGTCGCGGGTATCTTCTCGGGCACAGATACGCAGTATTTT
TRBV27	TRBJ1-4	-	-	CASSWAGGGNEKLFF	TGTGCCAGCAGTTGGGCGGGAGGCGGGAATGAAAAACTGTTTTTT
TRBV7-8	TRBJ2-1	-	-	CASSLGQGTYNEQFF	TGTGCCAGCAGCTTGGGTCAGGGTACCTACAATGAGCAGTTCTTC
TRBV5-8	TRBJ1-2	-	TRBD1	CASSSGQVDHYGYTF	TGTGCCAGCAGCTCCGGACAGGTCGATCACTATGGCTACACCTTC
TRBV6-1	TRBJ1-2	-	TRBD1	CASSEPQTGGKRNGYTF	TGTGCCAGCAGCGAACCCCAAACAGGGGGCAAACGGAATGGCTACACCTTC
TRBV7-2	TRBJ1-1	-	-	CASSLGQGFNEAFF	TGTGCCAGCAGCTTAGGGCAGGGATTTAATGAAGCTTTCTTT
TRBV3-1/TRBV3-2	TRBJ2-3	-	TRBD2	CASSHRLAGIGTDTQYF	TGTGCCAGCAGCCATCGACTAGCGGGAATCGGCACAGATACGCAGTATTTT
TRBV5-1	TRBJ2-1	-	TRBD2	CASSSGLAGLHNEQFF	TGCGCCAGCAGCTCGGGACTAGCGGGCTTACACAATGAGCAGTTCTTC
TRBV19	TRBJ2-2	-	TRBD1	CASSPLTGSGELFF	TGTGCCAGTAGTCCCTTGACAGGGTCCGGGGAGCTGTTTTTT
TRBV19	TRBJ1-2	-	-	CASRGQGLEYGYTF	TGTGCCAGTAGGGGGCAGGGGCTTGAGTATGGCTACACCTTC
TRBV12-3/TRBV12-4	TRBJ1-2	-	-	CASTRDTYGYTF	TGTGCCAGCACCAGGGACACTTATGGCTACACCTTC